The next 3 T cell receptor beta chains were all read from a single sample in a study of shared clonotypes between healthy human individuals. The table came from immunoSEQ multiplex PCR; TCRdb's copy has only in-frame clones and leaves some out. The repertoire holds around 1.4 million clones, with roughly 98.5% as singletons. Material: naive CD4+ T cells sorted from blood. The subset: CD45RA+ positively selected. The receptors here all came from a young man in good health.

This chain connects TRBV2 to TRBJ2-2, with D possibly being TRBD2 (6 bases). The CDR3 extends over 14 amino acids. The germline gives CDR1 SNHLY, CDR2 FYNNEI. V lost 8 bases to trimming and J lost 4 bases, with 14 bases between them. CDR3 bases: TGTGCCAGCGAGGTGGAGGGTAGCACCGGGGAGCTGTTTTTT. As protein: CASEVEGSTGELFF.

This chain uses TRBV7-8 with TRBJ2-1, with 11 bases aligning to TRBD2. J lost 10 bases, V lost 4 bases, and 21 bases had no gene match. Germline V gene lookup returns CDR1 SGHVS and CDR2 FQNEAQ. The CDR3 runs to 19 residues. The CDR3 DNA sequence: TGTGCCAGCAGCTCACGGCCCCTACCGGGACTAGCGGAGGGGGGGGAGCAGTTCTTC. Translation: CASSSRPLPGLAEGGEQFF. Full variable domain (outside the CDR3, taken from reference TRBV7-8 and TRBJ2-1): GAGVSQSPRYKVAKRGQDVALRCDPISGHVSLFWYQQALGQGPEFLTYFQNEAQLDKSGLPSDRFFAERPEGSVSTLKIQRTQQEDSAVYLCASSSRPLPGLAEGGEQFFGPGTRLTVL.

This sequence joins TRBV28 and TRBJ2-3; a weak D match, TRBD1 (6 bases). The CDR3 consists of 13 residues. CDR1 and CDR2 (germline): MDHEN, SYDVKM. V was clipped by 6 bases and J by 6 bases, with 13 bases between them. CDR3 nucleotide sequence: TGTGCCAGCAGCCCAAGGGGGTCGGATACGCAGTATTTT. Protein sequence: CASSPRGSDTQYF.